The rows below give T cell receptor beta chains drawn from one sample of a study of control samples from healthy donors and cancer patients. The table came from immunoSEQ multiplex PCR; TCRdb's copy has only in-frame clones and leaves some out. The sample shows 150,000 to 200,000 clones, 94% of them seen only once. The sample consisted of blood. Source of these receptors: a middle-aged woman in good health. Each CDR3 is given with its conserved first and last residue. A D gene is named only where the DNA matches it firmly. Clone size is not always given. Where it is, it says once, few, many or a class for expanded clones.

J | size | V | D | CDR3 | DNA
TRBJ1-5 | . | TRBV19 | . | CASSIAGDSNQPQHF | TGTGCCAGTAGTATAGCGGGGGATAGCAATCAGCCCCAGCATTTT
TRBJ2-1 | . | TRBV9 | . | CASSPNDNEQFF | TGTGCCAGCAGCCCTAATGACAATGAGCAGTTCTTC
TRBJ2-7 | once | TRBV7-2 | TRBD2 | CASSRSGTSGTYEQYF | TGTGCCAGCAGCCGTTCCGGGACTAGCGGTACCTACGAGCAGTACTTC
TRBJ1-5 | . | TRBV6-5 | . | CASINRVNQPQHF | TGTGCCAGCATTAACAGGGTGAATCAGCCCCAGCATTTT
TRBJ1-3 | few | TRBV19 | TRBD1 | CASSLQGGGNTIYF | TGTGCCAGTAGCCTTCAGGGGGGTGGAAACACCATATATTTT
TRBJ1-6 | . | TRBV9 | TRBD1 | CASTQGGGDPSPLHF | TGTGCCAGCACCCAGGGGGGCGGGGATCCTTCACCCCTCCACTTT
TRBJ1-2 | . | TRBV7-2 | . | CASSLRGNYGYTF | TGTGCCAGCAGCTTACGTGGTAACTATGGCTACACCTTC
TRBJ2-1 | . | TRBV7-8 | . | CASSTSFNEQFF | TGTGCCAGCAGCACTAGCTTCAATGAGCAGTTCTTC
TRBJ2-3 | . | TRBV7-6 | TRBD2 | CASSAGLAGTSTDTQYF | TGTGCCAGCAGCGCCGGACTAGCGGGAACTAGCACAGATACGCAGTATTTT
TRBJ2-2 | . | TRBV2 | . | CASLRADTGELFF | TGTGCCAGCCTGAGGGCGGACACCGGGGAGCTGTTTTTT
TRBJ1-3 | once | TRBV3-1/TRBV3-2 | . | CASSQRSAGPVGNTIYF | TGTGCCAGCAGCCAACGTTCGGCGGGACCTGTTGGAAACACCATATATTTT
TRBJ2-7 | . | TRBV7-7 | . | CASSPSVGGTYEQYF | TGTGCTAGCAGCCCCTCTGTCGGGGGTACCTACGAGCAGTACTTC
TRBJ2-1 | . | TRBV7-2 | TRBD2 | CASSQGASGRHLGERFF | TGTGCCAGCAGCCAAGGGGCTAGCGGGAGGCATCTCGGTGAGCGGTTCTTC
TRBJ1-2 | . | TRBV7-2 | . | CASSFLGSEGYTF | TGTGCCAGCAGCTTTTTGGGGTCAGAAGGCTACACCTTC
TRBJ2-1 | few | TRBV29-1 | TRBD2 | CSVGRLGGGGAGEQFF | TGCAGCGTGGGGAGGCTAGGGGGCGGGGGGGCCGGTGAGCAGTTCTTC
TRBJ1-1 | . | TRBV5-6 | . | CASSPISHGTEAFF | TGTGCCAGCAGCCCGATATCACACGGCACTGAAGCTTTCTTT
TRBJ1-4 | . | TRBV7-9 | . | CASSSLNEKLFF | TGTGCCAGCAGCTCCCTTAATGAAAAACTGTTTTTT
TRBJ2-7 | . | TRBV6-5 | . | CASSYSRDTSYEQYF | TGTGCCAGCAGTTACTCGAGGGACACCTCCTACGAGCAGTACTTC
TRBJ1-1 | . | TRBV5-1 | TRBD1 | CASSLAGTGSQAFF | TGCGCCAGCAGCTTGGCCGGGACAGGCAGTCAAGCTTTCTTT
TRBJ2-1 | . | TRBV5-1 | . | CASSLGPESSYNEQFF | TGCGCCAGCAGCTTGGGACCGGAGAGCTCCTACAATGAGCAGTTCTTC
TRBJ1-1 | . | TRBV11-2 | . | CASSKWTGTTNTEAFF | TGTGCCAGCAGCAAATGGACCGGGACAACGAACACTGAAGCTTTCTTT
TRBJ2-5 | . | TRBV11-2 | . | CASSSVETQYF | TGTGCCAGCAGCTCAGTTGAGACCCAGTACTTC
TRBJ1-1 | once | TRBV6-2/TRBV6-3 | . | CASSKFQDTEAFF | TGTGCCAGCAGTAAGTTCCAGGACACTGAAGCTTTCTTT
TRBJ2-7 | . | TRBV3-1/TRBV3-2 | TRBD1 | CASSQGRGQGVYEQYF | TGTGCCAGCAGCCAAGGTAGGGGACAGGGGGTATACGAGCAGTACTTC
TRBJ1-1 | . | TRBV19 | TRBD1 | CASSKGQANTEAFF | TGTGCCAGTAGCAAGGGACAGGCGAACACTGAAGCTTTCTTT
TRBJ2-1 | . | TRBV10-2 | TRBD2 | CASSERWVAGVHEQFF | TGCGCCAGCAGTGAGCGTTGGGTAGCGGGAGTTCATGAGCAGTTCTTC
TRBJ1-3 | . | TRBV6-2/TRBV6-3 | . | CASSYSIVASVSGNTIYF | TGTGCCAGCAGTTACTCGATTGTGGCCAGCGTCTCTGGAAACACCATATATTTT
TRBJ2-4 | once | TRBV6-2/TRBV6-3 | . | CASSLEGRGAKNIQYF | TGTGCCAGCAGTTTGGAGGGGCGGGGAGCCAAAAACATTCAGTACTTC